These 4 T cell receptor beta chains were sequenced from one sample in a study of identifying expanded T cells in peripheral blood. Clones were sequenced by immunoSEQ multiplex PCR, and TCRdb holds only the in-frame ones, with some missing. The table lists about 130,000 clones, 70% to 90% of them singletons. Sequencing was done on a sample of blood. The source of these receptors is a person aged 18 to 69 in good health.

The rearrangement uses TRBV19 and TRBJ1-1; D gene ambiguous. Germline-derived CDR1 and CDR2 are LNHDA and SQIVND (reference sequence). This CDR3 region has 12 residues. With 1 base removed from V and 5 bases from J, the gap between germline ends came to 5 bases. Here the CDR3 reads CASSIAATEAFF. CDR3 in DNA: TGTGCCAGTAGTATAGCAGCGACTGAAGCTTTCTTT.

This clone occurred a few times. V gene TRBV11-2 combines with J gene TRBJ2-1, with D hard to call. Germline V gene lookup returns CDR1 SGHAT and CDR2 FQNNGV. The CDR3 totals 15 residues. V was cut by 5 bases and J by 0 bases, with 11 bases left in between. The DNA of the CDR3 is TGTGCCAGCAGCCTCCTGGATAGCTCCTACAATGAGCAGTTCTTC. Amino acids: CASSLLDSSYNEQFF.

The J gene is TRBJ1-6, the V gene TRBV19, with D possibly being TRBD1 (5 bases). Trimming left V 7 bases short and J 7 bases short, with 23 bases between. There are 17 residues in the CDR3. Germline values: CDR1 LNHDA, CDR2 SQIVND (reference sequence). The CDR3 reads CASTSSGATVRNSPLHF. In DNA, the CDR3 is TGTGCCAGTACCTCCTCCGGGGCGACGGTCCGAAATTCACCCCTCCACTTT.

This chain joins TRBV10-3 and TRBJ2-7; the D call may be TRBD1 or TRBD2 (5 bases each). V lost 10 bases and J lost 5, with 27 bases in between. The CDR3 totals 16 residues. The germline V gene has CDR1 ENHRY and CDR2 SYGVKD. In nucleotides, the CDR3 is TGTGCCACCGCGACCCCCGGAGGTGGGGGTCTTGACGAGCAGTACTTC. This gives the protein CATATPGGGGLDEQYF.